One and the same sample provided the 19 T cell receptor beta chains below, sequenced in a study of OX40 agonist ivuxolimab in advanced cancers. The table came from immunoSEQ multiplex PCR; TCRdb's copy has only in-frame clones and leaves some out. The sample has 48,000 or so clones, about 81% seen once. Sequenced here: CD4+ or CD8+ T cells sorted from blood, sampled in a trial of the OX40 agonist ivuxolimab. The receptors here all came from an adult with an advanced solid tumor such as melanoma, head and neck, liver or kidney cancer.

The chain has TRBV7-6 and TRBJ2-1; tentatively, D is TRBD2 (5 bases). CDR3 size: 19 residues. The germline V and J ends were trimmed by 4 bases and 10 bases, with 32 bases remaining between them. Per the germline V gene, CDR1 is SGHVS and CDR2 is FNYEAQ. In nucleotides, the CDR3 is TGTGCCAGCAGCTCCTCCTCAACCTTACAGAGGAGGACCAATGTGGAGCAGTTCTTC. Protein product: CASSSSSTLQRRTNVEQFF.

The V call is TRBV10-3, the J call TRBJ2-2, with a tentative D call TRBD2 (5 bases). The CDR3 runs 15 residues. Germline V gene data show CDR1 as ENHRY and CDR2 as SYGVKD. Trimming took off 6 bases at V and 4 bases at J, with 15 bases between the two ends. CDR3 sequence: CAIRDSSRVTGELFF. The CDR3 DNA is TGTGCCATCAGGGACTCCTCTCGGGTCACCGGGGAGCTGTTTTTT.

The V gene is TRBV5-1, the J gene TRBJ2-3, with TRBD1 identical over 9 bases. The V and J ends lost 4 bases and 8 bases, in that order; junction bases with no gene match: 14. In germline, CDR1 is SGHRS, CDR2 YFSETQ. This CDR3 has 16 residues. This CDR3 reads CASSTGQGITLGTQYF. In DNA, the CDR3 is TGCGCCAGCAGCACAGGACAGGGGATAACACTTGGTACGCAGTATTTT.

The V gene is TRBV23-1, the J gene TRBJ2-7, with TRBD2 matching over 8 bases. TRBV23-1 is treated as an ORF (open reading frame) with a function not yet certain. J gave up 3 bases and V 6 bases, and 7 bases lay outside the gene matches. The CDR3 sequence is 14 residues long. CDR3 residues: CASSPGTRNYEQYF. The CDR3 region has the DNA TGCGCCAGCAGCCCGGGGACTAGAAACTACGAGCAGTACTTC.

The chain is built from TRBV5-1 and TRBJ2-3; unclear D gene. The V and J ends lost 4 bases and 0 bases respectively, with 9 bases between them. This CDR3 spans 14 amino acids. Per the germline V gene, CDR1 is SGHRS and CDR2 is YFSETQ. For the CDR3, the DNA is TGCGCCAGCAGCACCCCAGAGAGCACAGATACGCAGTATTTT. Its protein product is CASSTPESTDTQYF.

The genes are TRBV29-1 and TRBJ1-3; D unclear. The CDR3 contains 13 residues. V lost 7 bases and J 0 bases, leaving 10 bases between the germline ends. Germline V gene lookup returns CDR1 SQVTM and CDR2 ANQGSEA. The CDR3 spells CSAVRSSGNTIYF. In DNA, the CDR3 is TGCAGCGCCGTTCGTAGCTCTGGAAACACCATATATTTT.

A few counts support this clone. The chain uses TRBV19 and TRBJ2-5, with 7 bases that match TRBD1. CDR3 length: 13 residues. Germline CDR1 LNHDA, CDR2 SQIVND (reference sequence). CDR3 coding DNA: TGTGCGACAGGAACACAGGGGCAAGAGACCCAGTACTTC. Amino acid sequence: CATGTQGQETQYF.

V usage is TRBV30 and J usage is TRBJ1-3, with a possible D match to TRBD1 (6 bases). V lost 1 base to trimming and J lost 1 base, with 11 bases between them. The CDR3 length is 15 residues. The germline CDR1 and CDR2 sequences are GTSNPN and SVGIG (reference sequence). CDR3 residues: CAWSGSDRSGNTIYF. The CDR3 DNA reads as TGTGCCTGGAGTGGGTCGGACAGATCTGGAAACACCATATATTTT.

This sequence joins TRBV11-3 and TRBJ2-1; D is uncertain. Germline V gene data show CDR1 as SGHNT and CDR2 as YENEEA. This CDR3 is 14 amino acids long. Trimming took off 3 bases at V and 4 bases at J, with 10 bases between the two ends. In DNA, the CDR3 is TGTGCCAGCAGCTTGAATGGGGAATACAATGAGCAGTTCTTC. Protein: CASSLNGEYNEQFF.

V usage is TRBV9 and J usage is TRBJ2-5, with 8 bases identical to TRBD2. With 3 bases clipped from V and 1 base from J, the junction kept 11 bases outside the gene matches. In germline, CDR1 is SGDLS, CDR2 YYNGEE. This CDR3 is built from 17 residues. The CDR3 here is CASSEEVTSATQETQYF. The CDR3 DNA is TGTGCCAGCAGCGAAGAGGTGACTAGCGCCACCCAAGAGACCCAGTACTTC.

This clone was found a few times. The rearrangement joins TRBV19 to TRBJ2-2; D remains unclear. Germline CDR1 is LNHDA and CDR2 is SQIVND (reference sequence). CDR3 length equals 15 residues. V lost 8 bases, J lost 2 bases, and 15 bases lay in between. CDR3: CASSVGGYNTGELFF. The CDR3 DNA follows: TGTGCCAGTTCAGTGGGTGGCTATAACACCGGGGAGCTGTTTTTT.

CDR3 in amino acids: CASSLGSSYEQYF. Written as DNA, the CDR3 is TGTGCCAGCAGCTTGGGGAGCTCCTACGAGCAGTACTTC. The chain links TRBV5-4 to TRBJ2-7; no clear D. The CDR3 runs to 13 residues. V lost 0 bases and J 0 bases, leaving 4 bases between the germline ends. Germline loops: CDR1 SGHNT, CDR2 YYREEE (reference sequence).

The rearrangement links TRBV2 to TRBJ1-6; no reliable D call. The V end was cut by 6 bases, the J end by 10 bases, with 10 bases between. Looked up from germline, CDR1 is SNHLY and CDR2 is FYNNEI. CDR3 length equals 12 residues. CDR3 in amino acids: CASRLTRSPLHF. CDR3 nucleotide sequence: TGTGCCAGCAGATTAACCAGGTCACCCCTCCACTTT.

The genes are TRBV27 and TRBJ2-7; D perhaps matches TRBD2 (6 bases). CDR1 is MNHEY and CDR2 is SMNVEV in the germline V gene (reference sequence). This CDR3 has 14 amino acids. Trimming left V 5 bases short and J 2 bases short, with 13 bases between. Written as DNA, the CDR3 is TGTGCCAGCAGTCAGTCCGGGAGAGCCTACGAGCAGTACTTC. Protein: CASSQSGRAYEQYF.

This chain joins TRBV4-1 and TRBJ1-6; weak D call: TRBD1 (5 bases). The V end lost 2 bases, the J end lost 7 bases, and 15 bases lay between the germline ends. Germline loops: CDR1 MGHRA, CDR2 YSYEKL. The CDR3 extends over 16 amino acids. The CDR3, as DNA: TGCGCCAGCAGCCAACGAGCCAGGGATGGAAATTCACCCCTCCACTTT. Translation gives CASSQRARDGNSPLHF.

This clone came up a few times. V usage is TRBV30 and J usage is TRBJ1-2, with 7 bases lining up with TRBD1. The germline V gene has CDR1 GTSNPN and CDR2 SVGIG (reference sequence). There are 13 residues in the CDR3. The junction had 7 bases not matched to a gene; V was cut back by 1 base and J by 8 bases. CDR3 DNA: TGTGCCTGGAGTGCAGACAGGGTGGGCGGCTACACCTTC. The encoded protein is CAWSADRVGGYTF.

The chain has TRBV7-8 and TRBJ2-7; 7 nucleotides align to TRBD2. The CDR3 is made up of 16 amino acids. CDR1 SGHVS and CDR2 FQNEAQ come from the germline V gene. J was trimmed by 1 base and V by 1 base; bases with no gene match: 7. CDR3 DNA sequence: TGTGCCAGCAGCTTAGAACGGCGGGAGACTTCCTACGAGCAGTACTTC. It codes for CASSLERRETSYEQYF.

This rearrangement joins TRBV21-1 to TRBJ2-7; the D segment call TRBD2 is taken from the table without a DNA check. TRBV21-1 is a documented pseudogene. The CDR3 length is 13 residues. CDR3 loop: CASSKSQAGVVYF. The CDR3 bases are TGTGCCAGCAGCAAGTCGCAGGCGGGAGTTGTGTACTTC.

The chain recombines TRBV6-1 with TRBJ2-1; maybe TRBD1 (5 bases). CDR3 length equals 14 residues. The germline V and J ends were trimmed by 7 bases and 3 bases, with 13 bases remaining between them. Per the germline V gene, CDR1 is MNHNS and CDR2 is SASEGT. The CDR3 sequence: CASKIVQDYNEQFF. The DNA of the CDR3 is TGTGCCAGCAAAATAGTACAGGACTACAATGAGCAGTTCTTC.